The rows below give T cell receptor beta chains drawn from one sample of a study of OX40 agonist ivuxolimab in advanced cancers. The method was immunoSEQ multiplex PCR; TCRdb's version includes in-frame clones alone and lacks a portion of them. The repertoire holds some 150,000 clones, with roughly 91% as singletons. The sequencing here drew on CD4+ or CD8+ T cells sorted from blood, taken in a trial of the OX40 agonist ivuxolimab. The receptor set was obtained from an adult with an advanced solid tumor such as melanoma, head and neck, liver or kidney cancer. Each CDR3 is given with its conserved first and last residue. Each record gives: D gene, clone size, V gene, J gene, CDR3 DNA, CDR3 protein. A D gene is named only where the DNA matches it firmly. A row's size may be missing; if present it is once, few, many or a size class.

>NA|NA|TRBV29-1|TRBJ1-2
TGCAGCGTTCAGTGGCCTAACTATGGCTACACCTTC
CSVQWPNYGYTF
>NA|NA|TRBV11-2|TRBJ2-7
TGTGCCAGCAGGGAAGCCAGAATAGGGCTGCAGTACTTC
CASREARIGLQYF
>TRBD2|NA|TRBV5-4|TRBJ2-5
TGTGCCAGCAGATCGGGACTAGCGGGAGTCGAGACCCAGTACTTC
CASRSGLAGVETQYF
>NA|NA|TRBV18|TRBJ1-5
TGTGCCAGCTCACCACGTGAGTGGGGACCCAATCAGCCCCAGCATTTT
CASSPREWGPNQPQHF
>NA|NA|TRBV7-2|TRBJ2-7
TGTGCCAGCGGGGGCTCCTACGAGCAGTACTTC
CASGGSYEQYF
>NA|NA|TRBV5-8|TRBJ1-3
TGTGCCAGCAGCTTGGGGCCGGCCAGATCTGGAAACACCATATATTTT
CASSLGPARSGNTIYF
>NA|NA|TRBV4-1|TRBJ1-4
TGCGCCAGCAGCCAAGATGGTCAGGGTGGAACTAATGAAAAACTGTTTTTT
CASSQDGQGGTNEKLFF
>NA|NA|TRBV1|TRBJ2-2
TGCACCAGCAGCCAAGGAGAGCGGGAGGCCGGGGAGCTGTTTTTT
CTSSQGEREAGELFF
>NA|NA|TRBV6-5|TRBJ1-5
TGTGCCAGCAGTGAAGCAAGGGTTCAGCCCCAGCATTTT
CASSEARVQPQHF
>NA|NA|TRBV7-2|TRBJ2-1
TGTGCCAGCAGTCGTTACGGGGGAGAGCAGTTCTTC
CASSRYGGEQFF
>NA|NA|TRBV10-3|TRBJ2-7
TGTGCCACCAGCCCCGTGGGGGCGGAAGTTGAGCAGTACTTC
CATSPVGAEVEQYF
>TRBD1|once|TRBV7-6|TRBJ2-5
TGTGCCAGCAGCCCGACAGGGGGAGAGACCCAGTACTTC
CASSPTGGETQYF
>TRBD1|once|TRBV4-1|TRBJ1-1
TGCGCCAGCAGCCCTAAACAGGGGGGACGCACTGAAGCTTTCTTT
CASSPKQGGRTEAFF
>TRBD1|once|TRBV7-9|TRBJ2-7
TGTGCCGGCGGGACAGGGTCCGATTCTTTCGAGCAGTACTTC
CAGGTGSDSFEQYF
>NA|NA|TRBV15|TRBJ2-7
TGTGCCACCAGCCCACGCCGGACGTCCCCAAACTACGAGCAGTACTTC
CATSPRRTSPNYEQYF
>NA|NA|TRBV18|TRBJ2-5
TGTGCCAGCTCACCACAGGACCTACAAGAGACCCAGTACTTC
CASSPQDLQETQYF
>TRBD1|once|TRBV6-5|TRBJ1-4
TGTGCCAGCAGTTACAGTGGCAGGGGGAGAGAAAAACTGTTTTTT
CASSYSGRGREKLFF
>NA|NA|TRBV27|TRBJ1-2
TGTGCCAGCAGTTTATCGCGGCAGGGTGGGTATGGCTACACCTTC
CASSLSRQGGYGYTF
>TRBD1|NA|TRBV6-1|TRBJ1-4
TGTGCCAGCAGGCCGACAGGGGGAAGACTGTTTTTT
CASRPTGGRLFF
>NA|NA|TRBV29-1|TRBJ1-2
TGCAGCGTCGAACCCAGGGACGGCTACACCTTC
CSVEPRDGYTF
>TRBD1|NA|TRBV5-1|TRBJ1-1
TGCGCCAGCAGGAAACGACAGGGAACCACTGAAGCTTTCTTT
CASRKRQGTTEAFF
>NA|NA|TRBV7-9|TRBJ2-6
TGTGCCAGCAGCTTAAGGGGGGCTGGGGCCAACGTCCTGACTTTC
CASSLRGAGANVLTF
>NA|NA|TRBV28|TRBJ2-5
TGTGCCACCCAGATTCTGGGCCGGCCAGGGAGCGAGACCCAGTACTTC
CATQILGRPGSETQYF
>NA|NA|TRBV7-9|TRBJ1-5
TGTGCCAGCAGCTTAGACGGCAGCAATCAGCCCCAGCATTTT
CASSLDGSNQPQHF
>TRBD1|NA|TRBV5-1|TRBJ2-7
TGCGCCAGCAGGACGGGACAGGGAACCTACGAGCAGTACTTC
CASRTGQGTYEQYF
>NA|NA|TRBV9|TRBJ2-3
TGTGCCAGCAGCGTAGATACGCTAGCCCATACGCAGTATTTT
CASSVDTLAHTQYF
>NA|NA|TRBV2|TRBJ2-5
TGTGCCAGCAGGGCCCTAGCGAGGCTTGGAGGAGAGACCCAGTACTTC
CASRALARLGGETQYF
>NA|NA|TRBV7-2|TRBJ2-7
TGTGCCAGCAGCCTTGGAGCCTACGAGCAGTACTTC
CASSLGAYEQYF
>NA|once|TRBV7-2|TRBJ1-5
TGTGCCAGCAGCCCTAATACAGGGTCGAGCAATCAGCCCCAGCATTTT
CASSPNTGSSNQPQHF
>TRBD1|NA|TRBV5-4|TRBJ2-1
TGTGCCAGCAGCTTAGTAGGGACAGGGTCCTACAATGAGCAGTTCTTC
CASSLVGTGSYNEQFF
>NA|NA|TRBV29-1|TRBJ1-1
TGCAGCGCCCTTACAGGAAGCGGGAACACTGAAGCTTTCTTT
CSALTGSGNTEAFF
>NA|NA|TRBV23-1|TRBJ1-3
TGCGCCAGCACCCCAGAGAAGGGGGGCAAGGGAAACACCATATATTTT
CASTPEKGGKGNTIYF
>NA|NA|TRBV19|TRBJ1-4
TGTGCCAGTAGTTCGGGGTATCGGGAAAAACTGTTTTTT
CASSSGYREKLFF
>NA|NA|TRBV5-1|TRBJ2-5
TGCGCCAGCAGCCCGGGCGCTCAAGAGACCCAGTACTTC
CASSPGAQETQYF
>NA|NA|TRBV14|TRBJ2-2
TGTGCCGGCAGCCAAGGTCTCACCGGGGAGCTGTTTTTT
CAGSQGLTGELFF
>NA|few|TRBV9|TRBJ1-2
TGTGCCAGCAGCGTAGTAGGTTATGGCTACACCTTC
CASSVVGYGYTF
>NA|NA|TRBV5-8|TRBJ1-3
TGTGCCAGCAGCTTCCCGACGGCAACCTCTGGAAACACCATATATTTT
CASSFPTATSGNTIYF